A single sample gave rise to the 30 T cell receptor beta chains below, sequenced in a study of cytomegalovirus exposure and HLA in healthy donors. Data came from immunoSEQ multiplex PCR; TCRdb stores just in-frame clones and leaves some out. The sample shows more than 100,000 clones, around 87% of them seen only once. Material for sequencing was PBMCs. The receptors derive from a woman between 18 and 29 years old in good health and CMV-seropositive.

The chain is built from TRBV12-5 and TRBJ1-1; 11 bases match TRBD1. Trimming at V came to 6 bases and at J to 5 bases, leaving 8 bases not matched to a gene. The CDR3 totals 15 residues. CDR1 is LGHNT and CDR2 is FRNRAP in the germline V gene. For the CDR3, the DNA is TGTGCTAGTGGCCTAGGACAGGGGGCAGGGACTGAAGCTTTCTTT. It is translated as CASGLGQGAGTEAFF. Full variable domain (outside the CDR3, taken from reference TRBV12-5 and TRBJ1-1): DARVTQTPRHKVTEMGQEVTMRCQPILGHNTVFWYRQTMMQGLELLAYFRNRAPLDDSGMPKDRFSAEMPDATLATLKIQPSEPRDSAVYFCASGLGQGAGTEAFFGQGTRLTVV.

In this sample, this clone turned up once. This sequence joins TRBV15 and TRBJ1-2; TRBD1 agrees at 8 bases. The trim removed 5 bases at V and 8 bases at J, leaving 13 bases unmatched. The CDR3 has 15 residues. Germline CDR1 is LNHNV and CDR2 is YYDKDF (reference sequence). DNA of the CDR3: TGTGCCACCAGCGGGGGAGCCCAGGGGGCTGGAGGCTACACCTTC. Translated, it gives CATSGGAQGAGGYTF. Full variable domain (outside the CDR3, taken from reference TRBV15 and TRBJ1-2): DAMVIQNPRYQVTQFGKPVTLSCSQTLNHNVMYWYQQKSSQAPKLLFHYYDKDFNNEADTPDNFQSRRPNTSFCFLDIRSPGLGDTAMYLCATSGGAQGAGGYTFGSGTRLTVV.

The rearrangement joins TRBV11-2 to TRBJ1-1, with 8 nucleotides matching TRBD1. Germline lookup yields CDR1 SGHAT and CDR2 FQNNGV. The CDR3 runs 15 residues. J was trimmed by 1 base and V by 3 bases; bases with no gene match: 4. The CDR3 reads CASSFGDRTNTEAFF. The CDR3 DNA reads as TGTGCCAGCAGCTTCGGGGACAGGACGAACACTGAAGCTTTCTTT. The full variable domain, its missing parts supplied by reference TRBV11-2 and TRBJ1-1, is EAGVAQSPRYKIIEKRQSVAFWCNPISGHATLYWYQQILGQGPKLLIQFQNNGVVDDSQLPKDRFSAERLKGVDSTLKIQPAKLEDSAVYLCASSFGDRTNTEAFFGQGTRLTVV.

The CDR3 loop is CASRPPRTTQETQYF. DNA of the CDR3: TGCGCCAGCAGGCCCCCTCGCACTACCCAAGAGACCCAGTACTTC. This chain joins TRBV5-1 and TRBJ2-5; D gene unclear. Trimming cost V 5 bases and J 1 base, with 15 bases left between them. The CDR3 is made up of 15 amino acids. Germline V gene data show CDR1 as SGHRS and CDR2 as YFSETQ. The whole variable domain, filled in from reference TRBV5-1 and TRBJ2-5, reads KAGVTQTPRYLIKTRGQQVTLSCSPISGHRSVSWYQQTPGQGLQFLFEYFSETQRNKGNFPGRFSGRQFSNSRSEMNVSTLELGDSALYLCASRPPRTTQETQYFGPGTRLLVL.

The chain is built from TRBV7-9 and TRBJ2-7; 9 bases are shared with TRBD2. The CDR3 covers 18 residues. V was pared by 2 bases and J by 4 bases, with 15 bases of the junction left unmatched. Germline V gene sequence: CDR1 SEHNR, CDR2 FQNEAQ (reference sequence). In DNA, the CDR3 is TGTGCCAGCAGCTTATGGGCTAGCGGGACGCCACCTCCGTACGAGCAGTACTTC. It encodes CASSLWASGTPPPYEQYF.

This clone has a handful of counts. The chain has TRBV5-5 and TRBJ2-5; D is unclear. The germline V and J ends were trimmed by 3 bases and 5 bases, with 8 bases remaining between them. The germline V gene has CDR1 SGHKS and CDR2 YYEKEE (reference sequence). The CDR3 is 12 residues long. CDR3 region: CASSSLRETQYF. The CDR3 bases are TGTGCCAGCAGCTCGTTGAGGGAGACCCAGTACTTC. The variable domain in full, completed from reference TRBV5-5 and TRBJ2-5, reads DAGVTQSPTHLIKTRGQQVTLRCSPISGHKSVSWYQQVLGQGPQFIFQYYEKEERGRGNFPDRFSARQFPNYSSELNVNALLLGDSALYLCASSSLRETQYFGPGTRLLVL.

V is TRBV4-2 and J is TRBJ2-1; possible D gene TRBD1, 6 bases. From germline, CDR1 is LGHNA and CDR2 YNFKEQ. V was cut by 0 bases and J by 7 bases, with 16 bases left in between. The CDR3 has 16 amino acids. CDR3 protein: CASSQDPDRTVNEQFF. DNA for the CDR3: TGTGCCAGCAGCCAAGATCCCGACAGGACGGTAAATGAGCAGTTCTTC.

This chain links TRBV6-6 with TRBJ2-5; TRBD1 is a possible D gene (6 bases). The CDR3 sequence is 14 residues long. V was shortened by 8 bases and J by 1 base, with 14 bases between the two germline ends. The germline V gene has CDR1 MNHNY and CDR2 SVGAGI (reference sequence). The DNA for the CDR3 is TGTGCCAGCTCCCCACGGACAGTCCAAGAGACCCAGTACTTC. It specifies CASSPRTVQETQYF.

The rearrangement joins TRBV29-1 to TRBJ1-1, with D tentatively TRBD1 (6 bases). V was cut by 4 bases and J by 1 base, with 19 bases left in between. CDR1 and CDR2 from the germline V gene are SQVTM and ANQGSEA. CDR3 length: 16 amino acids. The CDR3 loop reads CSVVSLRDNRNTEAFF. Written as DNA, the CDR3 is TGCAGCGTTGTCTCTCTACGGGACAATAGGAACACTGAAGCTTTCTTT.

CDR3 sequence (DNA): TGTGCCAGCAGCCCCAATGAAAGGGGCCCCTACAATGAGCAGTTCTTC. Translation gives CASSPNERGPYNEQFF. The V gene is TRBV9, the J gene TRBJ2-1; tentatively, D is TRBD1 (5 bases). The CDR3 consists of 16 residues. V lost 4 bases, J lost 2 bases, and 16 bases lay in between. Germline CDR1 and CDR2: SGDLS and YYNGEE.

The genes are TRBV18 and TRBJ1-1, with 8 positions matching TRBD1. The ends lost 5 bases at V and 4 bases at J; junction bases unmatched: 6. Per germline, CDR1 KGHSH and CDR2 LQKENI. The CDR3 is made up of 14 amino acids. Written as DNA, the CDR3 is TGTGCCAGCTCAACCGCAGGGGGCGGCACTGAAGCTTTCTTT. It specifies CASSTAGGGTEAFF.

This chain uses TRBV19 with TRBJ1-1, with 8 bases fitting TRBD1. Per the germline V gene, CDR1 is LNHDA and CDR2 is SQIVND (reference sequence). The CDR3 is 18 amino acids. The trim removed 3 bases at V and 5 bases at J, leaving 17 bases unmatched. The CDR3 reads CASSIRGAGGRVRTEAFF. DNA for the CDR3: TGTGCCAGTAGTATTCGTGGGGCAGGGGGCAGAGTGCGGACTGAAGCTTTCTTT.

V is TRBV4-2 and J is TRBJ2-3, with D tentatively TRBD2 (7 bases). CDR1 and CDR2 from the germline V gene are LGHNA and YNFKEQ. The CDR3 extends over 14 amino acids. Between the trimmed V and J ends, which lost 1 base and 6 bases, there was a span of 11 bases. The CDR3 reads CASSQGGGGDTQYF. The CDR3 DNA sequence: TGTGCCAGCAGCCAAGGGGGGGGCGGGGATACGCAGTATTTT.

The CDR3 is CASFTGGPSDTQYF. The CDR3 DNA follows: TGCGCCAGCTTTACGGGGGGCCCCTCAGATACGCAGTATTTT. The rearrangement uses TRBV5-1 and TRBJ2-3, with D tentatively TRBD2 (7 bases). CDR3 size: 14 residues. V lost 7 bases and J lost 4, with 16 bases in between. CDR1 is SGHRS and CDR2 is YFSETQ in the germline V gene. Full variable domain (missing parts from reference TRBV5-1 and TRBJ2-3): KAGVTQTPRYLIKTRGQQVTLSCSPISGHRSVSWYQQTPGQGLQFLFEYFSETQRNKGNFPGRFSGRQFSNSRSEMNVSTLELGDSALYLCASFTGGPSDTQYFGPGTRLTVL.

The V call is TRBV5-6, the J call TRBJ2-3, with a possible D match to TRBD2 (5 bases). Trimming stripped 4 bases from V and 8 bases from J, with 23 bases between. The CDR3 runs 16 residues. Germline V gives CDR1 SGHDT, CDR2 YYEEEE. The CDR3 spells CASSPAGSGTFATQYF. The CDR3 nucleotides are TGTGCCAGCAGCCCTGCGGGCTCGGGTACATTCGCTACGCAGTATTTT. The full variable domain, with the rest looked up from reference TRBV5-6 and TRBJ2-3, is DAGVTQSPTHLIKTRGQQVTLRCSPKSGHDTVSWYQQALGQGPQFIFQYYEEEERQRGNFPDRFSGHQFPNYSSELNVNALLLGDSALYLCASSPAGSGTFATQYFGPGTRLTVL.

This clone has a single count. The gene calls are TRBV7-2 and TRBJ2-7; D might be TRBD2 (7 bases). The germline gives CDR1 SGHTA, CDR2 FQGNSA. V lost 5 bases to trimming and J lost 5 bases, with 22 bases between them. This CDR3 has 16 residues. The CDR3 DNA follows: TGTGCCAGCAGCCTAGGAGGGGGGAGGGCCGCCCACGAGCAGTACTTC. It yields the protein CASSLGGGRAAHEQYF.

This clone was seen once. This chain links TRBV5-4 with TRBJ1-1; D remains unclear. The CDR3 contains 14 residues. Trimming left V 1 base short and J 5 bases short, with 12 bases between. Germline CDR1 reads SGHNT; CDR2 reads YYREEE (reference sequence). CDR3 sequence: CASSLTTFETEAFF. In nucleotides, the CDR3 is TGTGCCAGCAGCTTGACCACCTTCGAGACTGAAGCTTTCTTT.

This chain uses TRBV29-1 with TRBJ2-1; 8 positions match TRBD2. Germline V gene lookup returns CDR1 SQVTM and CDR2 ANQGSEA. This CDR3 is 15 amino acids long. Trimming cost V 3 bases and J 4 bases; bases outside gene matches: 8. The CDR3 is CSVDESGRRYNEQFF. The CDR3 bases are TGCAGCGTTGATGAAAGCGGGAGACGGTACAATGAGCAGTTCTTC.

The chain is built from TRBV6-6 and TRBJ1-1; possibly TRBD1 for D (6 bases). CDR1 and CDR2 (germline): MNHNY, SVGAGI (reference sequence). The CDR3 spans 16 residues. Trimming stripped 5 bases from V and 1 base from J, with 17 bases between. As DNA, the CDR3 is TGTGCCAGCAGTCGCCTAAACCGGGACAAGAACACTGAAGCTTTCTTT. Protein sequence: CASSRLNRDKNTEAFF.

The V gene is TRBV27, the J gene TRBJ2-2; no firm D call. Germline V gives CDR1 MNHEY, CDR2 SMNVEV (reference sequence). The CDR3 consists of 15 residues. V lost 6 bases and J lost 5, with 16 bases in between. The CDR3 region has the DNA TGTGCCAGCAGCCTTACCCCTTACAGAACCGGGGAGCTGTTTTTT. Translation: CASSLTPYRTGELFF.

The genes are TRBV19 and TRBJ1-2; 9 nucleotides match TRBD1. Germline V gene data show CDR1 as LNHDA and CDR2 as SQIVND (reference sequence). V was clipped by 6 bases and J by 0 bases; unmatched bases: 5. CDR3 length: 15 amino acids. The CDR3 sequence is CASRPYRGPNYGYTF. Here the CDR3 DNA reads TGTGCCAGTAGACCCTACAGGGGGCCTAACTATGGCTACACCTTC.

This clone has only one observation. The chain uses TRBV29-1 and TRBJ2-3; D is unresolved. V lost 7 bases, J lost 1 base, and 9 bases lay in between. The CDR3 has 12 amino acids. Per germline, CDR1 SQVTM and CDR2 ANQGSEA. The CDR3 region is CSAATGTDTQYF. CDR3 nucleotide sequence: TGCAGCGCCGCAACGGGCACAGATACGCAGTATTTT.

This clone was counted a single time. This chain joins TRBV11-2 and TRBJ2-1; tentative D call: TRBD1 (6 bases). Trimming cost V 4 bases and J 9 bases, with 22 bases left between them. The CDR3 is 16 amino acids. CDR1 and CDR2 (germline): SGHAT, FQNNGV. The CDR3 DNA follows: TGTGCCAGCAGCTCCCCCCTGAGGGGGACAATCGGTGAGCAGTTCTTC. This translates into CASSSPLRGTIGEQFF.

V gene TRBV30 combines with J gene TRBJ2-7; tentatively, D is TRBD1 (5 bases). The CDR3 length is 17 residues. Trimming left V 1 base short and J 6 bases short, with 25 bases between. Germline lookup yields CDR1 GTSNPN and CDR2 SVGIG (reference sequence). CDR3 in DNA: TGTGCCTGGAGTGACGCCCCAGGTGGGGCGCCAGGCAGCGAGCAGTACTTC. Encoded protein: CAWSDAPGGAPGSEQYF. The complete variable domain, with remaining parts taken from reference TRBV30 and TRBJ2-7, reads SQTIHQWPATLVQPVGSPLSLECTVEGTSNPNLYWYRQAAGRGLQLLFYSVGIGQISSEVPQNLSASRPQDRQFILSSKKLLLSDSGFYLCAWSDAPGGAPGSEQYFGPGTRLTVT.

The chain couples TRBV5-6 to TRBJ2-7, with 12 positions matching TRBD2. Trimming at V came to 4 bases and at J to 4 bases, leaving 6 bases not matched to a gene. In germline, CDR1 is SGHDT, CDR2 YYEEEE. The CDR3 has 15 residues. The CDR3 region has the DNA TGTGCCAGCAGCGTCTGGACTAGCGGGAAGTACGAGCAGTACTTC. This translates into CASSVWTSGKYEQYF. Complete variable domain (other parts from reference TRBV5-6 and TRBJ2-7): DAGVTQSPTHLIKTRGQQVTLRCSPKSGHDTVSWYQQALGQGPQFIFQYYEEEERQRGNFPDRFSGHQFPNYSSELNVNALLLGDSALYLCASSVWTSGKYEQYFGPGTRLTVT.

The gene calls are TRBV5-5 and TRBJ1-1; 7 bases align to TRBD1. V gave up 4 bases and J gave up 4 bases; unmatched junction bases: 7. There are 14 residues in the CDR3. Germline V lookup: CDR1 SGHKS, CDR2 YYEKEE (reference sequence). The CDR3 DNA reads as TGTGCCAGCAGCAGCACAGGGGAGCGCACTGAAGCTTTCTTT. Its translation: CASSSTGERTEAFF.

Written as DNA, the CDR3 is TGTGCCAGCAGCCCCGATTGGAGAAAGAGGGTCACCGGGGAGCTGTTTTTT. Translating gives CASSPDWRKRVTGELFF. The J gene is TRBJ2-2, the V gene TRBV9; possibly TRBD2 for D (5 bases). This CDR3 has 17 amino acids. CDR1 SGDLS and CDR2 YYNGEE come from the germline V gene. V dropped 4 bases and J dropped 4 bases, with 20 bases sitting between them. The full variable domain, rest sourced from reference TRBV9 and TRBJ2-2, is DSGVTQTPKHLITATGQRVTLRCSPRSGDLSVYWYQQSLDQGLQFLIQYYNGEERAKGNILERFSAQQFPDLHSELNLSSLELGDSALYFCASSPDWRKRVTGELFFGEGSRLTVL.

This chain uses TRBV20-1 with TRBJ2-1, with unresolved D. V lost 3 bases and J 7 bases, leaving 7 bases between the germline ends. The germline V gene has CDR1 DFQATT and CDR2 SNEGSKA (reference sequence). The CDR3 is 11 amino acids. The CDR3 region has the DNA TGCAGTGCTAGCCCTCTTAATGAGCAGTTCTTC. It translates to CSASPLNEQFF.

V usage is TRBV19 and J usage is TRBJ2-1; possible D gene TRBD2, 6 bases. Germline loops: CDR1 LNHDA, CDR2 SQIVND (reference sequence). The CDR3 has 15 residues. Trimming removed 3 bases from V and 8 bases from J, with 17 bases in between. The CDR3 reads CASSIGGLFGHEQFF. The CDR3 nucleotides are TGTGCCAGTAGTATTGGGGGACTTTTCGGCCATGAGCAGTTCTTC.

The J gene is TRBJ2-7, the V gene TRBV4-1; a weak D match, TRBD1 (8 bases). The CDR3 has 16 amino acids. Germline values: CDR1 MGHRA, CDR2 YSYEKL. V was pared by 4 bases and J by 1 base, with 17 bases between. CDR3 coding DNA: TGCGCCAGCAGCCCCGGACAGGGACTACCTTCCTACGAGCAGTACTTC. Translation: CASSPGQGLPSYEQYF.